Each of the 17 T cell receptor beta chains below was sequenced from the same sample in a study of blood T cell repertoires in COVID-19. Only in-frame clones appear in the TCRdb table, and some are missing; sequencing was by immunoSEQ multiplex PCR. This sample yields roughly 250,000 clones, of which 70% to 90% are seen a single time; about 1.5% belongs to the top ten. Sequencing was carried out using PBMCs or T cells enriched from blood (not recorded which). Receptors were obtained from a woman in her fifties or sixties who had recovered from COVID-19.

The CDR3 bases are TGTGCCAGCAGCCCCCGCCGGGGAACTAGCACAGATACGCAGTATTTT. Amino acid sequence: CASSPRRGTSTDTQYF. The J gene is TRBJ2-3, the V gene TRBV28, with D perhaps matching TRBD2 (5 bases). This CDR3 has 16 amino acids. V was cut by 6 bases and J by 0 bases, with 16 bases left in between. CDR1 and CDR2 from the germline V gene are MDHEN and SYDVKM.

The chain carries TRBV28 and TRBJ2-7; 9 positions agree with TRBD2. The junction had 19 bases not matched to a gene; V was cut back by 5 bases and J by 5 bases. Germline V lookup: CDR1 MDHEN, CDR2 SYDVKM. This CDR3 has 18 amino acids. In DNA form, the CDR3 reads TGTGCCAGCAGTATTTTTTGGCTTAGCGGGAGAACTGGCAACGAGCAGTACTTC. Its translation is CASSIFWLSGRTGNEQYF.

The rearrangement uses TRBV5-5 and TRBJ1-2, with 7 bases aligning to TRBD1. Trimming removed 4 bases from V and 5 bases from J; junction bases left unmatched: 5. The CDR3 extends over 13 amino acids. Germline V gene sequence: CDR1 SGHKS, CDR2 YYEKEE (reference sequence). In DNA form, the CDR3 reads TGTGCCAGCAGCGGGGACAGCCGATATGGCTACACCTTC. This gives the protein CASSGDSRYGYTF.

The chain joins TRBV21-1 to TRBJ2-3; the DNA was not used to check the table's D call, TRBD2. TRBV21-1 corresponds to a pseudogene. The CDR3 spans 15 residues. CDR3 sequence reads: CASSLGSGGPDTQYF. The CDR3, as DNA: TGTGCCAGCAGCTTAGGTTCGGGAGGGCCAGATACGCAGTATTTT.

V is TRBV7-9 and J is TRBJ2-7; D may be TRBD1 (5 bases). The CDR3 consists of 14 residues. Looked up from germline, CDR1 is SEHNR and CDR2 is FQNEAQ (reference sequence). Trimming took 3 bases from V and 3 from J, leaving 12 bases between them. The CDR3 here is CASSFKPQGYEQYF. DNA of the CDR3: TGTGCCAGCAGCTTTAAACCCCAGGGCTACGAGCAGTACTTC.

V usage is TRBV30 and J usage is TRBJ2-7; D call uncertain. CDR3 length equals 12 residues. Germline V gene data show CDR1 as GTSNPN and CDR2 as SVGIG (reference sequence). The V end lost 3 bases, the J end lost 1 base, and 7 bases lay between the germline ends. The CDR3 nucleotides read TGTGCCTGGAGACACGATTCCTACGAGCAGTACTTC. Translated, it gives CAWRHDSYEQYF. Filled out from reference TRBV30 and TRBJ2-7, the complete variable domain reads SQTIHQWPATLVQPVGSPLSLECTVEGTSNPNLYWYRQAAGRGLQLLFYSVGIGQISSEVPQNLSASRPQDRQFILSSKKLLLSDSGFYLCAWRHDSYEQYFGPGTRLTVT.

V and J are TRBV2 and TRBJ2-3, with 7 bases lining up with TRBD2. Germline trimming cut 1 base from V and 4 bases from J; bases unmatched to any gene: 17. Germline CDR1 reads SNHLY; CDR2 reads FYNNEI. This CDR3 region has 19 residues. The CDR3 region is CASSEEGTLLRESPDTQYF. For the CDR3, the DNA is TGTGCCAGCAGTGAAGAGGGAACACTCCTGCGGGAGTCCCCAGATACGCAGTATTTT.

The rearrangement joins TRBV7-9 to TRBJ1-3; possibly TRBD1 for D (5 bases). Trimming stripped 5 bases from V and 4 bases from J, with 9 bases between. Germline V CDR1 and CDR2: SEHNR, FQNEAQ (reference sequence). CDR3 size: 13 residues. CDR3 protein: CASSATVGNTIYF. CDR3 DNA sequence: TGTGCCAGCAGCGCGACAGTAGGAAACACCATATATTTT. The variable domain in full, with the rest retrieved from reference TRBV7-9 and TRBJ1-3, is DTGVSQNPRHKITKRGQNVTFRCDPISEHNRLYWYRQTLGQGPEFLTYFQNEAQLEKSRLLSDRFSAERPKGSFSTLEIQRTEQGDSAMYLCASSATVGNTIYFGEGSWLTVV.

The CDR3 reads CASSRWTEETQYF. The CDR3 nucleotides read TGCGCCAGCAGCCGGTGGACAGAAGAGACCCAGTACTTC. V and J are TRBV5-1 and TRBJ2-5, with D tentatively TRBD1 (6 bases). V was clipped by 4 bases and J by 3 bases, with 10 bases between them. CDR3 length: 13 residues. CDR1 and CDR2 from the germline V gene are SGHRS and YFSETQ.

The CDR3 nucleotides read TGTGCCAGCAGCCCTCTCGGGAGCATGCCCTCCAAAAACATTCAGTACTTC. Its protein product is CASSPLGSMPSKNIQYF. This chain connects TRBV7-8 to TRBJ2-4, with TRBD2 as a possible D gene (6 bases). Trimming removed 5 bases from V and 2 bases from J, with 19 bases in between. Germline V lookup: CDR1 SGHVS, CDR2 FQNEAQ. The CDR3 totals 17 residues.

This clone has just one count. The CDR3 sequence: CASSLHRTGGYEQFF. The CDR3 DNA reads as TGTGCCAGCAGCCTACACAGGACAGGGGGCTATGAGCAGTTCTTC. The rearrangement uses TRBV14 and TRBJ2-1; 11 positions match TRBD1. The ends lost 4 bases at V and 8 bases at J; junction bases unmatched: 7. Per germline, CDR1 SGHDN and CDR2 FVKESK. CDR3 size: 15 residues.

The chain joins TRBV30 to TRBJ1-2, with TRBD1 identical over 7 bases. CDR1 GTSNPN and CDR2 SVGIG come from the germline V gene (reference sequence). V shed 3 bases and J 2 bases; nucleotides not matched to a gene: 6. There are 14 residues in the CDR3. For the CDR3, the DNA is TGTGCCTGGAGCACAGGGGCGCTAAACTATGGCTACACCTTC. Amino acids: CAWSTGALNYGYTF.

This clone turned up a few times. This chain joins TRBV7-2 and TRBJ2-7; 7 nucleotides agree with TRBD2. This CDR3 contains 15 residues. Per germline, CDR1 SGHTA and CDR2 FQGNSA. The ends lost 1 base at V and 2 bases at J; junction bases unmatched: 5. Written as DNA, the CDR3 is TGTGCCAGCAGCTTAGATCGCGGGAGCACCTACGAGCAGTACTTC. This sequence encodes CASSLDRGSTYEQYF.

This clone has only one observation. CDR3 protein: CASSRQGSYEQYF. DNA for the CDR3: TGTGCCAGCAGTAGACAGGGTAGTTACGAGCAGTACTTC. The chain combines TRBV27 with TRBJ2-7; 7 nucleotides match TRBD1. Germline values: CDR1 MNHEY, CDR2 SMNVEV (reference sequence). The trim removed 5 bases at V and 4 bases at J, leaving 5 bases unmatched. The CDR3 totals 13 residues.

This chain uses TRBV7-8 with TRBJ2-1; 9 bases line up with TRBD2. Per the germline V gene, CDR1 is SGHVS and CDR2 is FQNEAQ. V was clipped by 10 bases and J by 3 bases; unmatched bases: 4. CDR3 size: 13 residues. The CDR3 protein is CAIVAGVYNEQFF. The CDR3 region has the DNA TGTGCCATAGTAGCGGGAGTCTACAATGAGCAGTTCTTC.

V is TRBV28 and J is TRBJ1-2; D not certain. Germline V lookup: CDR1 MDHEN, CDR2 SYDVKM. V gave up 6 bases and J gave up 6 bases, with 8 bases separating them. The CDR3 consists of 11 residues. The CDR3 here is CASRPSDGYTF. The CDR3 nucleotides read TGTGCCAGCAGACCCAGTGATGGCTACACCTTC.

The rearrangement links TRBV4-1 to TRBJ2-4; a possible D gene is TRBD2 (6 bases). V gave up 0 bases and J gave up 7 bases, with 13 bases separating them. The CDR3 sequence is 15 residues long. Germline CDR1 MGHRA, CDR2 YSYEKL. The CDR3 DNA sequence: TGCGCCAGCAGCCAAGATCGTGGCAGCGGGAACATTCAGTACTTC. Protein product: CASSQDRGSGNIQYF.